The 32 T cell receptor beta chains below come from one sample, sequenced in a study of blood T cell repertoires in COVID-19 (dated by TCRdb to 2020 to 2022). Receptor amplification or capture employed the immunoSEQ multiplex PCR assay. TCRdb retrieved this table from immuneACCESS and kept in-frame rearrangements only. Not all clones are present; in checked studies, unresolved V genes account for under half, and no reason is known for the remainder. In this sample the table shows around 29,000 clones, approximately 67% of which occur a single time. Together, the top ten hold roughly a sixth of the sample. Source material: peripheral blood. All receptors derive from a human donor in a cohort sampled during active COVID-19.

This CDR3 reads CASSLGASGAYNEQFF. The CDR3 DNA is TGTGCCAGCAGCTTAGGAGCTAGCGGAGCCTACAATGAGCAGTTCTTC. The J gene is TRBJ2-1, the V gene TRBV7-8; TRBD2 agrees at 7 bases. CDR1 SGHVS and CDR2 FQNEAQ come from the germline V gene. V trimming: 1 base; J trimming: 2 bases; junction bases outside the gene matches: 5. This CDR3 comprises 16 residues.

The V gene is TRBV7-2, the J gene TRBJ1-5; D gene uncertain. The germline V gene has CDR1 SGHTA and CDR2 FQGNSA. This CDR3 is 14 amino acids long. V was shortened by 1 base and J by 3 bases, with 7 bases between the two germline ends. CDR3 nucleotides: TGTGCCAGCAGCTTAGGGACTGACAATCAGCCCCAGCATTTT. Its protein is CASSLGTDNQPQHF.

V and J are TRBV29-1 and TRBJ1-2; 9 bases map to TRBD1. V was clipped by 3 bases and J by 14 bases; unmatched bases: 13. Germline lookup yields CDR1 SQVTM and CDR2 ANQGSEA. This CDR3 region has 13 residues. CDR3 sequence: CSVDGQGISWWTF. CDR3 sequence (DNA): TGCAGCGTTGATGGACAGGGGATCTCTTGGTGGACCTTC.

This chain joins TRBV7-9 and TRBJ1-2; TRBD1 aligns across 7 bases. The CDR3 is 15 amino acids. CDR1 and CDR2 (germline): SEHNR, FQNEAQ (reference sequence). V was pared by 5 bases and J by 4 bases, with 10 bases of the junction left unmatched. In DNA form, the CDR3 reads TGTGCCAGCAGCGTATACCGGGACAGCCCCTATGGCTACACCTTC. This codes for CASSVYRDSPYGYTF.

The V call is TRBV2, the J call TRBJ2-7, with D possibly TRBD1 on 5 matching bases. CDR1 and CDR2 (germline): SNHLY, FYNNEI. V was pared by 6 bases and J by 6 bases, with 18 bases between. The CDR3 contains 14 residues. The CDR3 spells CASRVVAATGEQYF. The CDR3 DNA reads TGTGCCAGCAGGGTAGTTGCCGCAACAGGCGAGCAGTACTTC.

The J gene is TRBJ1-2, the V gene TRBV3-1 (or the pseudogene TRBV3-2); D is unresolved. Trimming shortened V by 0 bases and J by 8 bases, and 13 bases separated the two germline ends. The CDR3 covers 14 residues. CDR1 and CDR2 (germline): LGHDT, YNNKEL (reference sequence). CDR3 in amino acids: CASSQDQLGGGYTF. CDR3 bases: TGTGCCAGCAGCCAAGATCAGCTAGGCGGCGGCTACACCTTC.

The rearrangement uses TRBV4-2 and TRBJ1-2; tentatively, D is TRBD1 (6 bases). CDR3 length: 14 amino acids. The ends were cut back, 4 bases at V and 8 bases at J, with 17 bases in the middle. Germline V gene lookup returns CDR1 LGHNA and CDR2 YNFKEQ. The CDR3 coding sequence is TGTGCCAGCAGCCGGGGAACAGGGTTCGGCGGCTACACCTTC. It codes for CASSRGTGFGGYTF.

The chain is built from TRBV7-2 and TRBJ2-3; 10 nucleotides line up with TRBD2. The CDR3 covers 15 residues. V lost 5 bases, J lost 7 bases, and 9 bases stayed unmatched. Germline loops: CDR1 SGHTA, CDR2 FQGNSA. CDR3 bases: TGTGCCAGCAGCAGAACCGGGACTAGCGAGAATACGCAGTATTTT. This translates into CASSRTGTSENTQYF.

The chain has TRBV4-1 and TRBJ2-3; D perhaps matches TRBD1 (7 bases). This CDR3 comprises 16 residues. CDR1 MGHRA and CDR2 YSYEKL come from the germline V gene. Trimming pared 0 bases from V and 4 bases from J, leaving 14 bases between. The CDR3 nucleotides read TGCGCCAGCAGCCAAGACTGGGGCGGGACAGCAGATACGCAGTATTTT. Its translation: CASSQDWGGTADTQYF.

V usage is TRBV7-6 and J usage is TRBJ2-3; 12 nucleotides agree with TRBD2. The CDR3 covers 18 residues. From germline, CDR1 is SGHVS and CDR2 FNYEAQ. V lost 5 bases to trimming and J lost 2 bases; unmatched junction nucleotides: 11. The CDR3 here is CASSPGVLAGGVTDTQYF. Written as DNA, the CDR3 is TGTGCCAGCAGCCCAGGGGTCCTAGCGGGGGGGGTCACAGATACGCAGTATTTT.

This sequence joins TRBV7-2 and TRBJ2-5, with TRBD1 as a possible D gene (6 bases). The CDR3 has 15 residues. V was trimmed by 5 bases and J by 5 bases, leaving 18 bases between them. The germline V gene has CDR1 SGHTA and CDR2 FQGNSA. The CDR3 protein is CASSLNREWWETQYF. CDR3 sequence (DNA): TGTGCCAGCAGCCTGAACAGGGAGTGGTGGGAGACCCAGTACTTC.

This clone appeared a single time. The rearrangement joins TRBV6-5 to TRBJ2-4; 7 positions match TRBD2. There are 12 residues in the CDR3. With 11 bases clipped from V and 3 bases from J, the junction kept 4 bases outside the gene matches. The germline CDR1 and CDR2 sequences are MNHEY and SVGAGI. CDR3 DNA sequence: TGTGCCGGGGAGGGCGGCAAAAACATTCAGTACTTC. It translates to CAGEGGKNIQYF.

The chain uses TRBV10-1 and TRBJ2-1; tentatively, D is TRBD2 (6 bases). Germline assignment: CDR1 WNHNN and CDR2 SYGVQD (reference sequence). Trimming took off 5 bases at V and 10 bases at J, with 18 bases between the two ends. CDR3 length: 14 amino acids. In nucleotides, the CDR3 is TGCGCCAGCAGTAAAGAGATCCTTGGAGGGGAGCAGTTCTTC. Protein sequence: CASSKEILGGEQFF.

V is TRBV7-9 and J is TRBJ2-7; no firm D call. This CDR3 contains 15 residues. V lost 4 bases, J lost 0 bases, and 13 bases lay in between. Looked up from germline, CDR1 is SEHNR and CDR2 is FQNEAQ (reference sequence). The CDR3 DNA follows: TGTGCCAGCAGCTCACACAGTGTGAGCTCCTACGAGCAGTACTTC. This encodes CASSSHSVSSYEQYF.

The chain combines TRBV6-6 with TRBJ1-2, with 10 positions matching TRBD1. CDR1 and CDR2 (germline): MNHNY, SVGAGI (reference sequence). The CDR3 runs 14 residues. The trim removed 2 bases at V and 6 bases at J, leaving 3 bases unmatched. For the CDR3, the DNA is TGTGCCAGCAGTTACGACAGGGGGCGGGATGGCTACACCTTC. Protein: CASSYDRGRDGYTF.

This clone was observed a single time. The chain combines TRBV6-2 or TRBV6-3 with TRBJ2-1; TRBD2 aligns across 7 bases. This CDR3 comprises 14 residues. V gave up 2 bases and J gave up 8 bases; unmatched junction bases: 6. The germline CDR1 and CDR2 sequences are MNHEY and SVGEGT. The CDR3 nucleotides are TGTGCCAGCAGTTACGGGAGGGAGTCACATGAGCAGTTCTTC. This encodes CASSYGRESHEQFF.

This clone was recorded a few times. This chain links TRBV5-4 with TRBJ2-1, with D perhaps matching TRBD1 (6 bases). Germline assignment: CDR1 SGHNT and CDR2 YYREEE (reference sequence). The CDR3 extends over 14 amino acids. The V end lost 2 bases, the J end lost 8 bases, and 14 bases lay between the germline ends. The CDR3 sequence: CASSFGGGPHEQFF. The CDR3, as DNA: TGTGCCAGCAGCTTTGGTGGGGGCCCTCATGAGCAGTTCTTC.

The J gene is TRBJ2-5, the V gene TRBV7-2, with TRBD1 matching 9 bases. Per the germline V gene, CDR1 is SGHTA and CDR2 is FQGNSA. This CDR3 has 15 residues. With 1 base clipped from V and 1 base from J, the junction kept 1 base outside the gene matches. The CDR3 DNA sequence: TGTGCCAGCAGCTTAGGGGACAGGGCCCAAGAGACCCAGTACTTC. Its translation: CASSLGDRAQETQYF.

The chain uses TRBV19 and TRBJ1-1; D gene unclear. V lost 3 bases to trimming and J lost 10 bases, with 12 bases between them. CDR1 and CDR2 (germline): LNHDA, SQIVND (reference sequence). The CDR3 has 12 residues. CDR3 loop: CASSITQGAAFF. The DNA of the CDR3 is TGTGCCAGTAGTATCACCCAAGGAGCAGCTTTCTTT.

This chain joins TRBV5-1 and TRBJ2-1, with D possibly being TRBD2 (6 bases). Looked up from germline, CDR1 is SGHRS and CDR2 is YFSETQ. V dropped 0 bases and J dropped 10 bases, with 17 bases sitting between them. The CDR3 covers 15 residues. The CDR3 spells CASSLARTTLIEQFF. CDR3 sequence (DNA): TGCGCCAGCAGCTTGGCAAGGACTACCCTTATAGAGCAGTTCTTC.

The rearrangement links TRBV4-3 to TRBJ1-5; 8 bases line up with TRBD1. The junction had 0 bases not matched to a gene; V was cut back by 3 bases and J by 2 bases. The CDR3 contains 14 residues. Looked up from germline, CDR1 is LGHNA and CDR2 is YSLEER. In DNA form, the CDR3 reads TGCGCCAGCAGCCAGGGACAGGGCAATCAGCCCCAGCATTTT. This translates into CASSQGQGNQPQHF.

The chain recombines TRBV11-3 with TRBJ2-5, with a weak D call TRBD1 (5 bases). The CDR3 extends over 16 amino acids. Germline V gene lookup returns CDR1 SGHNT and CDR2 YENEEA. Trimming took 1 base from V and 2 from J, leaving 14 bases between them. Here the CDR3 reads CASSLGQSLAQETQYF. The CDR3 region has the DNA TGTGCCAGCAGCTTAGGACAGAGCCTCGCACAAGAGACCCAGTACTTC. Drawing the rest from reference TRBV11-3 and TRBJ2-5, the complete variable domain is EAGVVQSPRYKIIEKKQPVAFWCNPISGHNTLYWYLQNLGQGPELLIRYENEEAVDDSQLPKDRFSAERLKGVDSTLKIQPAELGDSAVYLCASSLGQSLAQETQYFGPGTRLLVL.

The chain has TRBV15 and TRBJ2-2; 8 bases align to TRBD1. From germline, CDR1 is LNHNV and CDR2 YYDKDF (reference sequence). The V segment lost 8 bases and the J segment 3 bases; nucleotides outside the gene matches: 8. This CDR3 region has 15 residues. CDR3 bases: TGTGCCACCCGCTTCACAGGGGGAGACACCGGGGAGCTGTTTTTT. Residues: CATRFTGGDTGELFF.

The V gene is TRBV24-1, the J gene TRBJ1-5; 10 bases are shared with TRBD1. Per the germline V gene, CDR1 is KGHDR and CDR2 is SFDVKD. V lost 4 bases to trimming and J lost 6 bases; unmatched junction nucleotides: 8. The CDR3 consists of 16 residues. This CDR3 is CATSDRPTGGPQPQHF. The CDR3 DNA reads TGTGCCACCAGTGACCGCCCGACAGGGGGCCCTCAGCCCCAGCATTTT.

A single count supports this clone. The V and J genes are TRBV2 and TRBJ2-5; 8 bases align to TRBD2. Per germline, CDR1 SNHLY and CDR2 FYNNEI. The V gene end was trimmed by 7 bases and the J gene end by 2 bases; junction bases not matched to a gene: 12. The CDR3 is made up of 16 amino acids. CDR3 in DNA: TGTGCCAGCAACCCTCCCGGGGGGGTACAGCAAGAGACCCAGTACTTC. The encoded protein is CASNPPGGVQQETQYF.

The rearrangement links TRBV4-1 to TRBJ1-6; no reliable D call. The CDR3 has 14 amino acids. The V end was cut by 0 bases, the J end by 6 bases, with 6 bases between. The germline CDR1 and CDR2 sequences are MGHRA and YSYEKL. CDR3 bases: TGCGCCAGCAGCCAAGACCGAGTTAATTCACCCCTCCACTTT. Protein product: CASSQDRVNSPLHF.

The chain combines TRBV19 with TRBJ2-7; D gene ambiguous. The CDR3 runs to 13 residues. CDR1 and CDR2 (germline): LNHDA, SQIVND (reference sequence). V dropped 6 bases and J dropped 1 base, with 10 bases sitting between them. CDR3 in amino acids: CASSPERSYEQYF. CDR3 coding DNA: TGTGCCAGTAGCCCTGAGAGGTCCTACGAGCAGTACTTC.

This clone was counted a single time. The rearrangement uses TRBV6-6 and TRBJ2-7; the match to TRBD2 covers 7 bases. V shed 6 bases and J 3 bases; nucleotides not matched to a gene: 2. Germline V gives CDR1 MNHNY, CDR2 SVGAGI (reference sequence). The CDR3 sequence is 12 residues long. CDR3 sequence (DNA): TGTGCCAGCAGCGCGGGGGACTACGAGCAGTACTTC. Protein: CASSAGDYEQYF.

The chain employs TRBV4-2 and TRBJ1-2; D unresolved. V lost 0 bases, J lost 7 bases, and 21 bases lay in between. CDR3 length: 17 amino acids. Germline loops: CDR1 LGHNA, CDR2 YNFKEQ. CDR3 DNA sequence: TGTGCCAGCAGCCAAGATCTATCGGGGAGCATGCGTAGTGGCTACACCTTC. This codes for CASSQDLSGSMRSGYTF.

This chain uses TRBV24-1 with TRBJ2-5; 8 bases fit TRBD1. The germline V gene has CDR1 KGHDR and CDR2 SFDVKD. J was trimmed by 3 bases and V by 9 bases; bases with no gene match: 5. The CDR3 covers 13 residues. DNA for the CDR3: TGTGCCACCGGCGGGACAGGCAAAGAGACCCAGTACTTC. It is translated as CATGGTGKETQYF.

This clone is medium-sized within its sample. This chain links TRBV19 with TRBJ2-5; 11 nucleotides line up with TRBD2. Germline values: CDR1 LNHDA, CDR2 SQIVND (reference sequence). The CDR3 spans 17 residues. The V segment lost 5 bases and the J segment 5 bases; nucleotides outside the gene matches: 13. CDR3 nucleotides: TGTGCCAGTAGTCTGGGGCTAGCGGGGGGCATCTGGGAGACCCAGTACTTC. Protein product: CASSLGLAGGIWETQYF.

This chain links TRBV7-9 with TRBJ1-1; TRBD1 might be the D (6 bases). CDR3 size: 14 residues. V was clipped by 3 bases and J by 2 bases, with 10 bases between them. Germline values: CDR1 SEHNR, CDR2 FQNEAQ (reference sequence). The CDR3 nucleotides read TGTGCCAGCAGCTTGGGGACAACTAACACTGAAGCTTTCTTT. Translation: CASSLGTTNTEAFF.